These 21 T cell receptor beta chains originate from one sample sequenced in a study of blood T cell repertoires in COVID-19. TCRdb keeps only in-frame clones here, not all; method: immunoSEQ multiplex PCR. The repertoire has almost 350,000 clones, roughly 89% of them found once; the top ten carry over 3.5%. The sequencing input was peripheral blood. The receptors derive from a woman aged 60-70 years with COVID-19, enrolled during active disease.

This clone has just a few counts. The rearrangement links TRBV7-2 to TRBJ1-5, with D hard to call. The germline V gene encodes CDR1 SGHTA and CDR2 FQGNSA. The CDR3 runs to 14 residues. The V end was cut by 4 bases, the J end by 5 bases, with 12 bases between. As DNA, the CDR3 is TGTGCCAGCAGCTCCTTAAATAGAGATCAGCCCCAGCATTTT. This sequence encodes CASSSLNRDQPQHF.

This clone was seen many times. DNA of the CDR3: TGTGCCAGCAGAACAGGACAGGGATGGTATGGCTACACCTTC. Translating gives CASRTGQGWYGYTF. V gene TRBV2 combines with J gene TRBJ1-2, with 8 nucleotides matching TRBD1. CDR3 length: 14 residues. J lost 5 bases, V lost 6 bases, and 8 bases had no gene match. Germline CDR1 is SNHLY and CDR2 is FYNNEI.

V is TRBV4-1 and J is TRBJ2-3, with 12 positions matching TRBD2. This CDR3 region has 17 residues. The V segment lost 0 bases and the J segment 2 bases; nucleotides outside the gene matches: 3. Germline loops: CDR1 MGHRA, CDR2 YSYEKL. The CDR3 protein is CASSQDGTSGSTDTQYF. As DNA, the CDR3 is TGCGCCAGCAGCCAAGATGGGACTAGCGGGTCCACAGATACGCAGTATTTT.

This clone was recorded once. The CDR3 sequence is CASIIYRGTNTGELFF. CDR3 DNA: TGTGCCAGCATCATCTATCGGGGAACGAACACCGGGGAGCTGTTTTTT. The V and J genes are TRBV7-2 and TRBJ2-2; the D gene is possibly TRBD2 (5 bases). V was clipped by 7 bases and J by 0 bases, with 15 bases between them. The germline V gene encodes CDR1 SGHTA and CDR2 FQGNSA. The CDR3 sequence is 16 residues long.

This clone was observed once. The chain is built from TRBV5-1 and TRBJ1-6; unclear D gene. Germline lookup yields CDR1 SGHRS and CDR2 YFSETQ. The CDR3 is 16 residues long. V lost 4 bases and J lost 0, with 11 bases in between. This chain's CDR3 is CASSDEASSYNSPLHF. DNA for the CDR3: TGCGCCAGCAGCGATGAGGCGAGCTCCTATAATTCACCCCTCCACTTT. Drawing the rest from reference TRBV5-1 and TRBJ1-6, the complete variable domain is KAGVTQTPRYLIKTRGQQVTLSCSPISGHRSVSWYQQTPGQGLQFLFEYFSETQRNKGNFPGRFSGRQFSNSRSEMNVSTLELGDSALYLCASSDEASSYNSPLHFGNGTRLTVT.

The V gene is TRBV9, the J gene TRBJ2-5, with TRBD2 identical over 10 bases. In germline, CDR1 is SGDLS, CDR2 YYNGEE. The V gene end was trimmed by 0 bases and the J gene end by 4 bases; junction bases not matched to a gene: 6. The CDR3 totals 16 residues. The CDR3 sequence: CASSVASGGASETQYF. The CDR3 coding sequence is TGTGCCAGCAGCGTAGCCAGCGGGGGGGCCTCAGAGACCCAGTACTTC.

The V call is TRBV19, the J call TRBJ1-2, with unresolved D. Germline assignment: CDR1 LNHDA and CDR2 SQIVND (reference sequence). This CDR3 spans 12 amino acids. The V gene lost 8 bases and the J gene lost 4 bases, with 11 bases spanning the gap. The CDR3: CASQQPGYGYTF. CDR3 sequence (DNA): TGTGCCAGTCAACAGCCTGGCTATGGCTACACCTTC.

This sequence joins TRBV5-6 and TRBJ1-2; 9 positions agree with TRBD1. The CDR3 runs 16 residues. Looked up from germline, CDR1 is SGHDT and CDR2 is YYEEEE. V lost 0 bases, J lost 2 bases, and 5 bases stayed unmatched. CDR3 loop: CASSLAGDRVNYGYTF. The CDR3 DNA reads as TGTGCCAGCAGCTTGGCTGGGGACAGGGTAAACTATGGCTACACCTTC.

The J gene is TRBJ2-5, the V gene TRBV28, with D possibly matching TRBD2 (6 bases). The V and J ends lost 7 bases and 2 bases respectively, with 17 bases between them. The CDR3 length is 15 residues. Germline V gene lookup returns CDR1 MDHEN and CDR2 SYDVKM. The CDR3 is CASTGGAIQQETQYF. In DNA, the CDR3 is TGTGCCAGCACAGGCGGGGCAATTCAACAAGAGACCCAGTACTTC. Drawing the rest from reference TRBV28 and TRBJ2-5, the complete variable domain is DVKVTQSSRYLVKRTGEKVFLECVQDMDHENMFWYRQDPGLGLRLIYFSYDVKMKEKGDIPEGYSVSREKKERFSLILESASTNQTSMYLCASTGGAIQQETQYFGPGTRLLVL.

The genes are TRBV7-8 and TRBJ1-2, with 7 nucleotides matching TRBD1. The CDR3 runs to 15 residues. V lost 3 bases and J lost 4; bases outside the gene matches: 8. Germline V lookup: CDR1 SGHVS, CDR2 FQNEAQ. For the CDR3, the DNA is TGTGCCAGCAGCTTTCGGCAGGGGGTTGGCTATGGCTACACCTTC. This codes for CASSFRQGVGYGYTF.

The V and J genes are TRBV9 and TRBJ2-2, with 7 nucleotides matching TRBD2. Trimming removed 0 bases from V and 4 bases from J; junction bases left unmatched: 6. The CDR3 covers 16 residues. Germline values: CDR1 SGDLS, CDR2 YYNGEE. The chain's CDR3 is CASSVEGSGTTGELFF. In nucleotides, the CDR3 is TGTGCCAGCAGCGTAGAGGGCAGCGGGACCACCGGGGAGCTGTTTTTT.

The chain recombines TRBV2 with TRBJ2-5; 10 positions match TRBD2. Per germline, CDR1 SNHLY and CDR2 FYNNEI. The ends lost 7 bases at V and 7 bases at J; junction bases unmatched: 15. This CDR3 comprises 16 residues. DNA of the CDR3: TGTGCCAGCACCCCCCAGGGAGCCGGGACTAGCGTGACCCAGTACTTC. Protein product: CASTPQGAGTSVTQYF.

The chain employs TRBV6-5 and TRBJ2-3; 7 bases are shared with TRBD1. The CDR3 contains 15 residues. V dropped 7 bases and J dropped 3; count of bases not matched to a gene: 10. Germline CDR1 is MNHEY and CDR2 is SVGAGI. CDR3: CASMVTGRSTDTQYF. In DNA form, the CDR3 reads TGTGCCAGCATGGTGACAGGGCGCAGTACAGATACGCAGTATTTT.

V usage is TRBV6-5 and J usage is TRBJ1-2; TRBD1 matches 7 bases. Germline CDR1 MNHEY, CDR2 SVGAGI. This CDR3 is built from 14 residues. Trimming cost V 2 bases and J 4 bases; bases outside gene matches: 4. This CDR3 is CASSYRGRSYGYTF. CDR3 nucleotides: TGTGCCAGCAGTTACAGGGGGCGCAGCTATGGCTACACCTTC.

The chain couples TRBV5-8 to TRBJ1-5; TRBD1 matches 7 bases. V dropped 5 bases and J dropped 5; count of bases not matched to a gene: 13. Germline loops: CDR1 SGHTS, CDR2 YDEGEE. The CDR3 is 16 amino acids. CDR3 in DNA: TGTGCCAGCAGGGGGATGACAGGGTTGGGTCATCAGCCCCAGCATTTT. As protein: CASRGMTGLGHQPQHF.

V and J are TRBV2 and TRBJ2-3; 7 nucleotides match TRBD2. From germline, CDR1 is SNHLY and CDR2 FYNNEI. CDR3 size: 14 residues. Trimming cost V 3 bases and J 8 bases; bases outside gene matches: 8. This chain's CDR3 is CASSDSGGEVTQYF. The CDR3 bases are TGTGCCAGCAGTGATTCGGGGGGAGAAGTTACGCAGTATTTT.

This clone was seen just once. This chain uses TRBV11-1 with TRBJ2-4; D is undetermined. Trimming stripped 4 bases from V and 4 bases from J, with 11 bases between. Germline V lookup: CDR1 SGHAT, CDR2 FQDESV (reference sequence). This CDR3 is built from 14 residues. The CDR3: CASSYGTGKNIQYF. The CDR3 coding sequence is TGTGCCAGCAGCTACGGTACCGGGAAAAACATTCAGTACTTC.

CDR3 sequence reads: CASSLAPGGLRYMNTEAFF. CDR3 coding DNA: TGTGCCAGCAGCTTAGCGCCAGGGGGACTCAGATATATGAACACTGAAGCTTTCTTT. The V gene is TRBV7-9, the J gene TRBJ1-1, with 7 bases aligning to TRBD1. From germline, CDR1 is SEHNR and CDR2 FQNEAQ (reference sequence). The CDR3 has 19 residues. V lost 0 bases and J lost 0; bases outside the gene matches: 13.

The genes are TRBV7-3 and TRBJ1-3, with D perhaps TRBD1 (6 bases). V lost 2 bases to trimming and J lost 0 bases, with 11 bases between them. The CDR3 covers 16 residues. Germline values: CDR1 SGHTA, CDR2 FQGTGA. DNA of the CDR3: TGTGCCAGCAGCTTAGGACAGCCTAGCTCTGGAAACACCATATATTTT. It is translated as CASSLGQPSSGNTIYF.

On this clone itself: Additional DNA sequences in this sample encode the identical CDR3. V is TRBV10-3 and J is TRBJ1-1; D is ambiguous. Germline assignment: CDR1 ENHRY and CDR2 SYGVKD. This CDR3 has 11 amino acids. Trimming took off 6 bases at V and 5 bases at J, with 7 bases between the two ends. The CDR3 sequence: CAISPGTEAFF. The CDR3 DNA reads TGTGCCATCAGCCCGGGGACTGAAGCTTTCTTT.

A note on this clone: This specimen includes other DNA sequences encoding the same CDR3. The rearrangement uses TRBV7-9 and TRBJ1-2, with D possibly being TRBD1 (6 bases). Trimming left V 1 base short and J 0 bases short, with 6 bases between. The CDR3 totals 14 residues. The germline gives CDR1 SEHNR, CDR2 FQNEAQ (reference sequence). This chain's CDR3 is CASSLGTANYGYTF. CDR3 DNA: TGTGCCAGCAGCTTAGGGACAGCTAACTATGGCTACACCTTC.